The sample holds one count of the clone carrying this T cell receptor beta chain. Antigen unknown. Profiled with immunoSEQ multiplex PCR; TCRdb holds only in-frame clones, not every one. The table has 6,000 to 7,500 clones, approximately 84% seen once; the top ten hold 30% to 40%. The entry originates in a study of PD-1 blockade in classical Hodgkin lymphoma. Notes on the study in general: Whoever responded completely had baseline diversity much like that seen in newly diagnosed patients. Before treatment, TCR diversity in newly diagnosed patients was reportedly lower than in healthy donors.

Trimming removed 0 bases at V and 7 bases at J, with 15 bases between. CDR1 MNHEY and CDR2 SMNVEV come from the germline V gene (reference sequence). The CDR3 loop spans 16 amino acids. The patients all showed relapse after autologous stem cell transplantation, while their brentuximab vedotin exposure varied. The chain uses TRBV27 and TRBJ2-2, with D maybe TRBD2 (6 bases). The receptor comes from a human donor with classical Hodgkin lymphoma. The sample was peripheral blood mononuclear cells (PBMCs), taken at baseline. CDR3 loop: CASSLSWRSGGGELFF. The CDR3 region has the DNA TGTGCCAGCAGTTTATCCTGGAGGTCCGGGGGCGGGGAGCTGTTTTTT.